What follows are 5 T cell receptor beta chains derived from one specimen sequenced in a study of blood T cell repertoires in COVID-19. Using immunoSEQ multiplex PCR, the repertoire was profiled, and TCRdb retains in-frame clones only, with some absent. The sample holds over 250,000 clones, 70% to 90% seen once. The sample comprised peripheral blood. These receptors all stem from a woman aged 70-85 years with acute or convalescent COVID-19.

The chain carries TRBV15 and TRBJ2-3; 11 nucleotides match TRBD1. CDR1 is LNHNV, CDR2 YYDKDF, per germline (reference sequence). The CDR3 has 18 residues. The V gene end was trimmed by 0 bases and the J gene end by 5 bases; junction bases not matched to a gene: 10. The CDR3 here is CATSRDPLSGQGGDTQYF. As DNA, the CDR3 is TGTGCCACCAGCAGAGATCCCTTGTCGGGACAGGGGGGAGATACGCAGTATTTT.

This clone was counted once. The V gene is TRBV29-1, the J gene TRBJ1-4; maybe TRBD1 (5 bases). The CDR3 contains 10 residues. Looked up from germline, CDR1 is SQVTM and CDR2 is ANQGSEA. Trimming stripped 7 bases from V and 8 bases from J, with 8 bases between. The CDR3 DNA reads TGCAGCGGGGGGGAGGAAAAACTGTTTTTT. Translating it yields CSGGEEKLFF.

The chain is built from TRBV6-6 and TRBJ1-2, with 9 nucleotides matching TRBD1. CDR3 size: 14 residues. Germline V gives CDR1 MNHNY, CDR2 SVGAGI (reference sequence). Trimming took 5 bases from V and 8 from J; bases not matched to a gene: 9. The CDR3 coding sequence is TGTGCCAGCAGTAAATTACAGGGGGCTCTGGGCTACACCTTC. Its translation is CASSKLQGALGYTF.

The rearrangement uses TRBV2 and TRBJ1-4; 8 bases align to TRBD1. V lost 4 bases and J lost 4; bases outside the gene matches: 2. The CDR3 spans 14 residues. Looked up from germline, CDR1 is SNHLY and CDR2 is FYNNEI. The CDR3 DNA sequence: TGTGCCAGCAGTGGACAGGGGTATAATGAAAAACTGTTTTTT. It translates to CASSGQGYNEKLFF.

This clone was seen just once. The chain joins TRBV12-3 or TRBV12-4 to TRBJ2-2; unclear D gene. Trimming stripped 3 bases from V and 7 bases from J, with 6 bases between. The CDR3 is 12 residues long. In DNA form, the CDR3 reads TGTGCCAGCAGTTTCTACAGCGGGGAGCTGTTTTTT. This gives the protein CASSFYSGELFF.